The 5 T cell receptor beta chains listed next were all sequenced from one sample in a study of cytomegalovirus exposure and HLA in healthy donors. The PCR was carried out with 60 Vbeta primers and 13 Jbeta primers. The data were produced by immunoSEQ multiplex PCR, yet TCRdb's version contains in-frame clones alone and is incomplete. The repertoire includes under 130,000 clones, about 15% of them detected once, and 0.83% sits in the top ten. The specimen sequenced was PBMCs. The receptor set was obtained from a female donor in good health and CMV-seronegative.

This clone came up a few times. V usage is TRBV6-5 and J usage is TRBJ1-1; D remains ambiguous. Trimming cost V 6 bases and J 0 bases, with 8 bases left between them. This CDR3 comprises 13 residues. The germline CDR1 and CDR2 sequences are MNHEY and SVGAGI. Written as DNA, the CDR3 is TGTGCCAGCAGCGTCGGGGTGAACACTGAAGCTTTCTTT. Encoded protein: CASSVGVNTEAFF.

The chain combines TRBV7-2 with TRBJ2-2; 7 bases are a match to TRBD1. The germline V gene encodes CDR1 SGHTA and CDR2 FQGNSA. The junction had 6 bases not matched to a gene; V was cut back by 7 bases and J by 4 bases. There are 14 residues in the CDR3. CDR3 bases: TGTGCCAGCAACATACAGGGGTCCACCGGGGAGCTGTTTTTT. Residues: CASNIQGSTGELFF.

This clone was seen a few times. This chain uses TRBV27 with TRBJ2-1; D ambiguous. This CDR3 spans 15 amino acids. V dropped 3 bases and J dropped 5 bases, with 14 bases sitting between them. The germline V gene has CDR1 MNHEY and CDR2 SMNVEV (reference sequence). CDR3 sequence: CASSLASNLNNEQFF. CDR3 in DNA: TGTGCCAGCAGTTTGGCTTCCAACCTCAACAATGAGCAGTTCTTC.

The chain has TRBV4-1 and TRBJ2-7; TRBD1 matches 7 bases. The V gene end was trimmed by 0 bases and the J gene end by 3 bases; junction bases not matched to a gene: 5. The CDR3 spans 15 residues. Germline-derived CDR1 and CDR2 are MGHRA and YSYEKL. For the CDR3, the DNA is TGCGCCAGCAGCCAAGATGAGGGGGCTCTCTACGAGCAGTACTTC. It translates to CASSQDEGALYEQYF.

V gene TRBV30 combines with J gene TRBJ2-1, with D perhaps matching TRBD1 (5 bases). The V and J ends lost 1 base and 7 bases respectively, with 14 bases between them. This CDR3 region has 14 residues. CDR1 is GTSNPN, CDR2 SVGIG, per germline (reference sequence). The CDR3 DNA reads as TGTGCCTGGAGTGCGACAGCTACCTCAAATGAGCAGTTCTTC. Its translation: CAWSATATSNEQFF. Full variable domain (remainder filled in from reference TRBV30 and TRBJ2-1): SQTIHQWPATLVQPVGSPLSLECTVEGTSNPNLYWYRQAAGRGLQLLFYSVGIGQISSEVPQNLSASRPQDRQFILSSKKLLLSDSGFYLCAWSATATSNEQFFGPGTRLTVL.